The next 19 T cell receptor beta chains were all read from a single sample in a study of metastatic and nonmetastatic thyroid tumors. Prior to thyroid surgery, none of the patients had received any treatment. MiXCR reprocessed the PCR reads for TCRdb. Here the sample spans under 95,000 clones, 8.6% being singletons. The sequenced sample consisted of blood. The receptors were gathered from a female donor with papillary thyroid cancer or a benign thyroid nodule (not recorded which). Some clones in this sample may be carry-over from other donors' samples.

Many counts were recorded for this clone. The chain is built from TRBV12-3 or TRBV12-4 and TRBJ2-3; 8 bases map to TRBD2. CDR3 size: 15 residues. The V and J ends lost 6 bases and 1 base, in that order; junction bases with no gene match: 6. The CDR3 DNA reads TGTGCCAGCAGCCGGGGGGGGTTGGGCACAGATACGCAGTATTTT. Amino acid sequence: CASSRGGLGTDTQYF.

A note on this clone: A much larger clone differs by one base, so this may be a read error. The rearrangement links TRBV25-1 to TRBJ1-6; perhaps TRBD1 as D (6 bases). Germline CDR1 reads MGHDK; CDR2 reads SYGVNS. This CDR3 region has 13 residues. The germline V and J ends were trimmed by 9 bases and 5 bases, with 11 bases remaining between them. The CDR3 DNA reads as TGTGCCAGAAGCACAGGGCATAATTCACCCCTCCACTTT. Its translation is CARSTGHNSPLHF.

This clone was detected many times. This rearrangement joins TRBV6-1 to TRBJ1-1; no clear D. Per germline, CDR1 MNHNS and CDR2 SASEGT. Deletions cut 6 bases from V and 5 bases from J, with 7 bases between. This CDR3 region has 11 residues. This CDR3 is CASSPGTEAFF. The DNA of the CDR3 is TGTGCCAGCAGCCCGGGGACTGAAGCTTTCTTT.

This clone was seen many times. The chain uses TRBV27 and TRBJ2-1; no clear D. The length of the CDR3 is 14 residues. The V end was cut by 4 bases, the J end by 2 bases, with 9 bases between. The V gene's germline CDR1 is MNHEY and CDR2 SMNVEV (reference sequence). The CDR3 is CASSSAGTYNEQFF. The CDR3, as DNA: TGTGCCAGCAGTTCGGCAGGTACCTACAATGAGCAGTTCTTC.

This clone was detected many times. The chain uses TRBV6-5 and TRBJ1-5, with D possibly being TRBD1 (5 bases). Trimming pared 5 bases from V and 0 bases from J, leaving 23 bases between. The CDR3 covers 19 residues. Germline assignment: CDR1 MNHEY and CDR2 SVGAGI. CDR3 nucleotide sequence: TGTGCCAGCAGTCCCCCGAGGAGGGGAACACCACATAGCAATCAGCCCCAGCATTTT. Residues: CASSPPRRGTPHSNQPQHF.

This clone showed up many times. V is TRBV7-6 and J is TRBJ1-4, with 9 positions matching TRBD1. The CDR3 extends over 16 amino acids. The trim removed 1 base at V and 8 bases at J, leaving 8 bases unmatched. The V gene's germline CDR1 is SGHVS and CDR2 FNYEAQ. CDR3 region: CASSLVNGQGKEKLFF. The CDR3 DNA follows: TGTGCCAGCAGCTTAGTTAACGGACAGGGGAAGGAAAAACTGTTTTTT.

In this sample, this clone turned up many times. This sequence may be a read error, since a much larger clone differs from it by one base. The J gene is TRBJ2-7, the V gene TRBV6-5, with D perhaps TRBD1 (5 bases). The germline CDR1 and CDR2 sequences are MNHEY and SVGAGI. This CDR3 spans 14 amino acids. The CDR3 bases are TGTGCCAGCATTAGGCTGAGTGGGGCCTACGGGCAGTACTTC. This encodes CASIRLSGAYGQYF.

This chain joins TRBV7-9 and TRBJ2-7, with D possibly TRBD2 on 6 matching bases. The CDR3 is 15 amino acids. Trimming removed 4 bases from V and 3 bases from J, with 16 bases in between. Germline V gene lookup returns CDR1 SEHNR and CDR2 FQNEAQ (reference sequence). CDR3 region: CASSSPIGRSYEQYF. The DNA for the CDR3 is TGTGCCAGCAGCTCCCCCATCGGGAGAAGCTACGAGCAGTACTTC.

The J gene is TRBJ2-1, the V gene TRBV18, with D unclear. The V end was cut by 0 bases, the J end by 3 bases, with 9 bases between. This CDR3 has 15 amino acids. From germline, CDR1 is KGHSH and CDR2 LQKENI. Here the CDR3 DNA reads TGTGCCAGCTCACCACCCGGGTCCCGCTACAATGAGCAGTTCTTC. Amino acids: CASSPPGSRYNEQFF. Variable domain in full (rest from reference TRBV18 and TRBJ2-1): NAGVMQNPRHLVRRRGQEARLRCSPMKGHSHVYWYRQLPEEGLKFMVYLQKENIIDESGMPKERFSAEFPKEGPSILRIQQVVRGDSAAYFCASSPPGSRYNEQFFGPGTRLTVL.

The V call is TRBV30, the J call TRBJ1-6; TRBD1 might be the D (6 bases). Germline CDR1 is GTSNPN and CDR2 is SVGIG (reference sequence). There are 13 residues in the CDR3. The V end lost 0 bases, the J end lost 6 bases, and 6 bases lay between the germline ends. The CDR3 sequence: CAWSVQGNSPLHF. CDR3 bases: TGTGCCTGGAGTGTACAGGGTAATTCACCCCTCCACTTT.

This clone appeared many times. CDR3 amino acids: CASSKTGTKLQETQYF. CDR3 DNA sequence: TGTGCCAGTAGTAAAACCGGGACCAAGCTCCAAGAGACCCAGTACTTC. V is TRBV19 and J is TRBJ2-5; either TRBD1 or TRBD2 may supply D (5 bases each). There are 16 residues in the CDR3. Germline V lookup: CDR1 LNHDA, CDR2 SQIVND (reference sequence). Trimming removed 4 bases from V and 1 base from J, with 16 bases in between.

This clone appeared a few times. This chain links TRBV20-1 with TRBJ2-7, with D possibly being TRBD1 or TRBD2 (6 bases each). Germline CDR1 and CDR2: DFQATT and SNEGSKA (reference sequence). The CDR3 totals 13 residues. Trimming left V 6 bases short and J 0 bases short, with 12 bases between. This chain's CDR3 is CSAKGGSSYEQYF. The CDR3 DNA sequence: TGCAGTGCCAAAGGGGGGAGCTCCTACGAGCAGTACTTC.

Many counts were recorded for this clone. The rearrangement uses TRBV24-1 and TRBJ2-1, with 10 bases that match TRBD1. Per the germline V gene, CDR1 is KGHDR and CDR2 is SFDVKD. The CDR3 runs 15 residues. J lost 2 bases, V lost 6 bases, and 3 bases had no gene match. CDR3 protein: CATSRGQGPYNEQFF. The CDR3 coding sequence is TGTGCCACCAGTAGGGGACAGGGGCCCTACAATGAGCAGTTCTTC.

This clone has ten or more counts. The CDR3 is CASSLEGHGGASDTQYF. For the CDR3, the DNA is TGTGCCAGCAGCTTAGAGGGTCATGGGGGGGCCTCCGATACGCAGTATTTT. The chain has TRBV11-1 and TRBJ2-3; tentative D call: TRBD2 (7 bases). This CDR3 has 17 residues. V was pared by 1 base and J by 6 bases, with 20 bases between. CDR1 SGHAT and CDR2 FQDESV come from the germline V gene (reference sequence).

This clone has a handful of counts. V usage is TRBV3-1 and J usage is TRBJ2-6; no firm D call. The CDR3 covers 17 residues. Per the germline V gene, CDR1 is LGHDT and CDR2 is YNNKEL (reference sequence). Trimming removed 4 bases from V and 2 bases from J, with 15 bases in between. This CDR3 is CASSRQESVPGANVLTF. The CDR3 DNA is TGTGCCAGCAGCCGCCAGGAAAGTGTCCCTGGGGCCAACGTCCTGACTTTC.

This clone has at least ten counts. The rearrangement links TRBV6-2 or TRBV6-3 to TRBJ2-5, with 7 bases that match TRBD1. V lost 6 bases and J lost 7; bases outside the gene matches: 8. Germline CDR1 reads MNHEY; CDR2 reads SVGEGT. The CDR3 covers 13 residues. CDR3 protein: CASSLDRLGTQYF. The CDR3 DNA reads TGTGCCAGCAGCTTGGACAGGTTGGGGACCCAGTACTTC.

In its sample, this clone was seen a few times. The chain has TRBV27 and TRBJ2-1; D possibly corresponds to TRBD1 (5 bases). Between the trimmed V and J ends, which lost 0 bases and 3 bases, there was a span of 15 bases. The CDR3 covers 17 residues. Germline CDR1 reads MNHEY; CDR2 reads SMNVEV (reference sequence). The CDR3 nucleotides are TGTGCCAGCAGTTTATCGTCTCAGGGTCCTAACTACAATGAGCAGTTCTTC. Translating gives CASSLSSQGPNYNEQFF.

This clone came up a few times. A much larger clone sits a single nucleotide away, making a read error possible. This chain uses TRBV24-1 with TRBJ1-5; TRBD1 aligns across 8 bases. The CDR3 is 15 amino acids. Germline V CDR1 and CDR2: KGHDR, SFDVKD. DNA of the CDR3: TGTGCCGCCAGTGACAGGGGACATAGCAATCAGCCCCAGCATTTT. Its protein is CAASDRGHSNQPQHF.

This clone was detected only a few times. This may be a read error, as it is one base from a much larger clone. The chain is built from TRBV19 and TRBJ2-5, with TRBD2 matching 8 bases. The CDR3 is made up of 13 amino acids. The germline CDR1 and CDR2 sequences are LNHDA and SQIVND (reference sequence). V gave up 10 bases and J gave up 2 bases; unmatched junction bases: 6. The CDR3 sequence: CAIAGGLQETQYF. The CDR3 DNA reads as TGTGCCATCGCGGGGGGCCTGCAAGAGACCCAGTACTTC.